Listed here are 15 T cell receptor beta chains from one sample, sequenced in a study of regulatory T cells. Study-level findings and limits: In CD3G-deficient patients, conventional CD4+ T cells were enriched for hydrophobic CDR3 residues at positions 6 and 7.

The PCR used 52 TRBV and 13 TRBJ primers. The table came from immunoSEQ multiplex PCR; TCRdb's copy has only in-frame clones and leaves some out. The sample contains approximately 31,000 clones, about 93% of which appear only once. The antigens for these receptors are not known. Sequenced input: conventional CD4+ T cells sorted from blood. The source of these receptors is a child aged 2 to 15 with CD3G deficiency.

The chain links TRBV28 to TRBJ2-3; D unclear. The germline V gene has CDR1 MDHEN and CDR2 SYDVKM. The CDR3 extends over 12 amino acids. V was shortened by 1 base and J by 6 bases, with 5 bases between the two germline ends. The CDR3 loop reads CASSLLRDTQYF. CDR3 bases: TGTGCCAGCAGTTTATTGCGGGATACGCAGTATTTT.

The gene calls are TRBV28 and TRBJ2-7; D assignment may be TRBD1 or TRBD2 (6 bases each). The CDR3 is 14 amino acids. V gave up 7 bases and J gave up 6 bases, with 19 bases separating them. Germline-derived CDR1 and CDR2 are MDHEN and SYDVKM. The CDR3 reads CASKPGGNRGEQYF. The CDR3 coding sequence is TGTGCCAGCAAACCCGGGGGCAATCGGGGCGAGCAGTACTTC.

The V call is TRBV28, the J call TRBJ2-7; unclear D gene. This CDR3 contains 12 residues. Germline V gene sequence: CDR1 MDHEN, CDR2 SYDVKM. Trimming left V 7 bases short and J 7 bases short, with 14 bases between. CDR3 residues: CASTAALGEQYF. CDR3 sequence (DNA): TGTGCCAGCACCGCCGCGCTAGGGGAGCAGTACTTC. The entire variable domain, with the rest obtained from reference TRBV28 and TRBJ2-7, is as follows: DVKVTQSSRYLVKRTGEKVFLECVQDMDHENMFWYRQDPGLGLRLIYFSYDVKMKEKGDIPEGYSVSREKKERFSLILESASTNQTSMYLCASTAALGEQYFGPGTRLTVT.

V is TRBV5-1 and J is TRBJ2-1; 11 bases are shared with TRBD2. V shed 4 bases and J 6 bases; nucleotides not matched to a gene: 3. Germline CDR1 and CDR2: SGHRS and YFSETQ. The CDR3 extends over 14 amino acids. The CDR3 nucleotides read TGCGCCAGCAGCCTTGGGACTAGCGGCAATGAGCAGTTCTTC. The encoded protein is CASSLGTSGNEQFF.

The rearrangement uses TRBV6-1 and TRBJ2-7; D may be TRBD2 (5 bases). Germline V gene lookup returns CDR1 MNHNS and CDR2 SASEGT. Trimming took 6 bases from V and 3 from J, leaving 18 bases between them. The CDR3 is 15 residues long. The CDR3 nucleotides read TGTGCCAGCAGCGCCTCCGGGATGACACACTACGAGCAGTACTTC. Protein: CASSASGMTHYEQYF.

V gene TRBV10-3 combines with J gene TRBJ2-7; D gene unclear. The germline CDR1 and CDR2 sequences are ENHRY and SYGVKD. V was shortened by 4 bases and J by 1 base, with 8 bases between the two germline ends. The CDR3 covers 13 residues. The DNA for the CDR3 is TGTGCCATCAGTGTAACAGCTTCCTACGAGCAGTACTTC. It is translated as CAISVTASYEQYF.

The chain couples TRBV7-9 to TRBJ1-1, with D possibly TRBD1 on 5 matching bases. The CDR3 is 14 residues long. Germline values: CDR1 SEHNR, CDR2 FQNEAQ (reference sequence). Trimming stripped 5 bases from V and 1 base from J, with 11 bases between. The DNA for the CDR3 is TGTGCCAGCAGCCCTGCCGGGGGGAACACTGAAGCTTTCTTT. Translation: CASSPAGGNTEAFF.

CDR3 sequence reads: CASSPPSGRQFF. In nucleotides, the CDR3 is TGTGCCAGCTCACCCCCTAGCGGACGACAGTTCTTC. The rearrangement joins TRBV18 to TRBJ2-1, with 7 bases identical to TRBD2. V dropped 3 bases and J dropped 13; count of bases not matched to a gene: 6. The CDR3 has 12 amino acids. Germline CDR1 reads KGHSH; CDR2 reads LQKENI.

V gene TRBV5-1 combines with J gene TRBJ2-3, with 7 nucleotides matching TRBD2. CDR1 SGHRS and CDR2 YFSETQ come from the germline V gene. After removal of 0 bases from V and 8 bases from J, the junction contained 6 bases not matched to a gene. This CDR3 spans 14 amino acids. The CDR3 sequence is CASSLGTRPGTQYF. As DNA, the CDR3 is TGCGCCAGCAGCTTGGGGACTAGACCGGGTACGCAGTATTTT.

V usage is TRBV10-3 and J usage is TRBJ1-2, with a tentative D call TRBD1 (6 bases). Germline CDR1 ENHRY, CDR2 SYGVKD. The V and J ends lost 5 bases and 4 bases respectively, with 11 bases between them. CDR3 size: 13 residues. The CDR3 nucleotides read TGTGCCATCAGTCCGGACAGCAGCTATGGCTACACCTTC. This sequence encodes CAISPDSSYGYTF.

The V gene is TRBV5-1, the J gene TRBJ2-5; 9 positions match TRBD2. Germline V CDR1 and CDR2: SGHRS, YFSETQ. V gave up 0 bases and J gave up 5 bases; unmatched junction bases: 8. The CDR3 is 16 residues long. The CDR3 nucleotides read TGCGCCAGCAGCTTGGGAACCGGGACTAGCACCGAGACCCAGTACTTC. Amino acids: CASSLGTGTSTETQYF.

The chain is built from TRBV30 and TRBJ2-2; D remains unclear. This CDR3 is 14 amino acids long. CDR1 is GTSNPN and CDR2 is SVGIG in the germline V gene (reference sequence). The ends were cut back, 5 bases at V and 0 bases at J, with 10 bases in the middle. The CDR3 DNA sequence: TGTGCCTGGGGCGTACAAACGAACACCGGGGAGCTGTTTTTT. Protein: CAWGVQTNTGELFF.

V is TRBV7-8 and J is TRBJ2-7; unclear D gene. V shed 4 bases and J shed 6 bases, with 13 bases lying between them. The germline gives CDR1 SGHVS, CDR2 FQNEAQ. This CDR3 has 13 residues. CDR3 in DNA: TGTGCCAGCAGCTCTCAATTAGTAGCCGAGCAGTACTTC. It translates to CASSSQLVAEQYF.

This clone has just one count. The V call is TRBV6-1, the J call TRBJ1-2; TRBD1 might be the D (5 bases). From germline, CDR1 is MNHNS and CDR2 SASEGT. The length of the CDR3 is 14 residues. The germline V and J ends were trimmed by 2 bases and 4 bases, with 11 bases remaining between them. In DNA, the CDR3 is TGTGCCAGCAGTGAAATTGACAGAGCCTATGGCTACACCTTC. It encodes CASSEIDRAYGYTF.

The J gene is TRBJ2-7, the V gene TRBV28; unclear D gene. The V end lost 3 bases, the J end lost 5 bases, and 8 bases lay between the germline ends. The length of the CDR3 is 12 residues. From germline, CDR1 is MDHEN and CDR2 SYDVKM. The CDR3 sequence: CASSLGFHEQYF. The CDR3 DNA sequence: TGTGCCAGCAGTTTGGGGTTCCACGAGCAGTACTTC. The whole variable domain, remainder taken from reference TRBV28 and TRBJ2-7, is DVKVTQSSRYLVKRTGEKVFLECVQDMDHENMFWYRQDPGLGLRLIYFSYDVKMKEKGDIPEGYSVSREKKERFSLILESASTNQTSMYLCASSLGFHEQYFGPGTRLTVT.